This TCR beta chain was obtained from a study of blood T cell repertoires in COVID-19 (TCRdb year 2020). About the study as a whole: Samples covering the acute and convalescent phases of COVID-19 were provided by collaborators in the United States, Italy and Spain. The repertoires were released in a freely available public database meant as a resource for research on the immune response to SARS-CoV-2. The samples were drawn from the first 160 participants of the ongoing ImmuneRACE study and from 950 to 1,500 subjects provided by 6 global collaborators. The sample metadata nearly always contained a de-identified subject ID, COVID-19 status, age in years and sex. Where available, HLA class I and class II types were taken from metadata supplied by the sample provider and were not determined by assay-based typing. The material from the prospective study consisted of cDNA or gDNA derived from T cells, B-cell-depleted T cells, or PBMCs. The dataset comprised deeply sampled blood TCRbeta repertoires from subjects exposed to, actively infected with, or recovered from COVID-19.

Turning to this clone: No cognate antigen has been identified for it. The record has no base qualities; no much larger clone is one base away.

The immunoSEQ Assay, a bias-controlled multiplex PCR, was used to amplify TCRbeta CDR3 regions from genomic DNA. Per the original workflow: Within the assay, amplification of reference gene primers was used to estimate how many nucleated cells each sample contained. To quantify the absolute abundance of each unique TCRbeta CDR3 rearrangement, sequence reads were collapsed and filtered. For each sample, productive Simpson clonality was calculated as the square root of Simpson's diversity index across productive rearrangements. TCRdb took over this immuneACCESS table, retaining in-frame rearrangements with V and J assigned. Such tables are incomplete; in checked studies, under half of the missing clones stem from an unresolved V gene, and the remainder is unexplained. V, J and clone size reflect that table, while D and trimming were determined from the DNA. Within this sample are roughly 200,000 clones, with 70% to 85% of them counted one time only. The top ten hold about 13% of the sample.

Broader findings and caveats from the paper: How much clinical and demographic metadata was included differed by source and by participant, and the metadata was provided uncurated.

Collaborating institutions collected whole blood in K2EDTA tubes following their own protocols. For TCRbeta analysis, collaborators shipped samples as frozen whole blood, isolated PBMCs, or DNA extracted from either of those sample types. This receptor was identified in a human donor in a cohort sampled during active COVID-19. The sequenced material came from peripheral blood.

The CDR3 loop reads CAWSVLLRTRDEQYF. The DNA sequence is as follows: TGTGCCTGGAGTGTACTATTGAGGACCAGGGACGAGCAGTACTTC. The sequence joins TRBV30 to TRBJ2-7, with a weak D call of TRBD1 (5 bases match). From a lookup of the germline V gene (reference sequence), CDR1 and CDR2 are GTSNPN and SVGIG. The CDR3 holds 15 amino acids from the cysteine to the phenylalanine. CDR3 DNA only is kept here, 45 bases in frame from base 1. V loses 0 bases of germline sequence and J loses 5 bases, and the interval between the two ends is 17 bases.